Sequencing of this T cell receptor beta chain was carried out in a study of vaccination effects on CD4 cells after COVID-19. Looked up from germline, CDR1 is MNHEY and CDR2 is SVGAGI. This CDR3 has 12 residues. V was shortened by 3 bases and J by 6 bases, with 8 bases between the two germline ends. Expansion with viral peptide pools was applied to antigen-specific CD4+ T cells by the ViraFEST assay prior to sequencing. The authors isolated CD4+ T cells after nine to eleven days of culture. Two doses of either BNT162b2 or mRNA-1273 were given to each participant. Remarks on this clone: Its target is not known.

TCRdb's copy holds only in-frame clones and misses some; the assay was immunoSEQ multiplex PCR. Altogether approximately 30,000 clones are present, more than 60% being singletons, with the ten largest covering roughly 10%. The sample consisted of CD4+ T cells from PBMCs cultured with HCoV-NL63 spike peptides, taken after COVID-19 vaccination. The sequence derives from a human donor who received a COVID-19 vaccine. V gene TRBV6-5 combines with J gene TRBJ1-1; unclear D gene. The CDR3 sequence: CASSYEGAEAFF. CDR3 DNA sequence: TGTGCCAGCAGTTATGAAGGTGCTGAAGCTTTCTTT.